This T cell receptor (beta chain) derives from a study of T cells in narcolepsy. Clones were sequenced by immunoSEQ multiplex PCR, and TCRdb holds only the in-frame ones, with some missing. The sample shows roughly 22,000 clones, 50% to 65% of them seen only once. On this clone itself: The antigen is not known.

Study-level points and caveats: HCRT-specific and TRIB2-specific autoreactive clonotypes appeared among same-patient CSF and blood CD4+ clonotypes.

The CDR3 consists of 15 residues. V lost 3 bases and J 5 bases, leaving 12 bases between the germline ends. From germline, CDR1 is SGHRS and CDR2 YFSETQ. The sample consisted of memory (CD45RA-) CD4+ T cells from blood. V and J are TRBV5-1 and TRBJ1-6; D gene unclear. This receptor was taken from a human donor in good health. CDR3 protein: CASSSVTRDNSPLHF. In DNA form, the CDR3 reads TGCGCCAGCAGCTCCGTGACAAGGGATAATTCACCCCTCCACTTT.